The sequence of this TCR beta chain was determined in a study of blood T cells in healthy people across ages. Study results and limitations: It was held that diversity estimates obtained from one million T cells represented underestimates.

It was roughly 10 milliliters of peripheral blood that were drawn from each donor. Every sample had a minimum of 6.5 million PBMCs isolated. A sample-barcoded 5' primer and a J-beta primer mix were used in a second PCR of roughly 7 to 11 cycles. TCRdb re-analysed the 5' RACE reads in MiXCR, keeping a single row per CDR3 protein. The sample lists about 1.8 million distinct CDR3 sequences, less than 50% occurring once. V lost 5 bases, J lost 5 bases, and 19 bases lay in between. The CDR3 loop spans 15 amino acids. CDR1 and CDR2 from the germline V gene are SGHVS and FQNEAQ. This clonotype has only a few counts. The target antigen is unknown.

Specimen: blood. This TCR was sampled from a woman aged 35 to 49 in good health. The rearrangement joins TRBV7-8 to TRBJ2-7, with D hard to call. CDR3 amino acids: CASSPRRALGHEQYF. In nucleotides, the CDR3 is TGTGCCAGCAGCCCTAGAAGGGCTCTTGGCCACGAGCAGTACTTC.